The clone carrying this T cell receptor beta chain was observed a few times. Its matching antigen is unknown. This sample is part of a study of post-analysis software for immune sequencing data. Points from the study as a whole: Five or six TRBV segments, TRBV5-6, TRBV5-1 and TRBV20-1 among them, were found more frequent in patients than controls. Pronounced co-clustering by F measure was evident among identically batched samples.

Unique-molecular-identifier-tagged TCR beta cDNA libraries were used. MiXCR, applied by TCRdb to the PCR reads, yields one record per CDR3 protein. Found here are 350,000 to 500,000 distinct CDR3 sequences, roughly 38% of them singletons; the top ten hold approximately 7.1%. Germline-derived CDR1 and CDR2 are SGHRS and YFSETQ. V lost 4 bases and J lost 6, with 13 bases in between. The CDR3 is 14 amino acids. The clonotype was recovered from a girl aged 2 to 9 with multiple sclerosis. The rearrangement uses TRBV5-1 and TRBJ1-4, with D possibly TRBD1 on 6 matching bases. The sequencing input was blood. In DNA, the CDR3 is TGCGCCAGCAGCACCAGGGGCGGCGATGAAAAACTGTTTTTT. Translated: CASSTRGGDEKLFF. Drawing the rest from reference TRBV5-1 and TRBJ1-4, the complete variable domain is KAGVTQTPRYLIKTRGQQVTLSCSPISGHRSVSWYQQTPGQGLQFLFEYFSETQRNKGNFPGRFSGRQFSNSRSEMNVSTLELGDSALYLCASSTRGGDEKLFFGSGTQLSVL.